This T cell receptor (beta chain) is from a study of blood T cell repertoires in COVID-19. The CDR3 is 16 residues long. After removal of 4 bases from V and 1 base from J, the junction contained 5 bases not matched to a gene. The germline gives CDR1 SGHNT, CDR2 YENEEA. TCRdb's table, derived via immunoSEQ multiplex PCR, lists solely in-frame clones and lacks some. This table has about 240,000 clones, more than 75% appearing once. Participant-given clinical history determined each cohort assignment. Sequenced material: PBMCs or T cells enriched from blood (not recorded which). This chain links TRBV11-3 with TRBJ1-3, with TRBD1 identical over 9 bases. This TCR was recovered from a woman between 35 and 50 years old with acute COVID-19. The CDR3 nucleotides are TGTGCCAGCAGCTCTTGGACAGGGGAGTCTGGAAACACCATATATTTT. Translation: CASSSWTGESGNTIYF.